This T cell receptor beta chain was sequenced during a study of glioma-infiltrating T cells (dated by TCRdb to the mid-2010s). Describing the broader study: TCR alpha- and beta-chain repertoires were sequenced from glioma tissue, non-neoplastic brain tissue and matched peripheral blood mononuclear cells. To measure how far tissue and blood T-cell populations diverged, each tissue-infiltrating repertoire was compared against the peripheral blood repertoire of the same patient. Three low-grade glioma patients, several primary glioblastoma patients and three non-glioma patients contributing non-neoplastic brain tissue were included in the paired cohort.

This clonotype was found many times. Its antigen is not yet known. No quality values exist for individual bases; no much larger clone is one base distant. Inclusive of the bounding cysteine and phenylalanine, the CDR3 is 15 residues long. Only the CDR3 region is kept as DNA, spanning 45 bases read in frame from base 1. The V end loses 0 bases and the J end loses 5 bases, and a stretch of 13 bases separates them. CDR1 and CDR2, looked up from the germline V gene, are MNHEY and SVGAGI. The iRepertoire nested amplicon-rescue multiplex PCR (arm-PCR) platform was used to amplify TCR alpha and beta CDR3 regions from RNA. The input for one-step reverse transcription and amplification was 100-400 ng of either tissue mRNA or PBMC total RNA. Following bead purification, Illumina adapters were added by a secondary multiplex PCR, and the libraries were gel-purified between 200 and 400 bp. Libraries carried internal 6-nucleotide barcodes used for demultiplexing. Sequencing of libraries was performed on an Illumina MiSeq with 2x220 or 2x250 nucleotide paired-end reads. Per the original workflow: Paired reads were merged using FLASH 1.2.11 and aligned with BWA-MEM to the GRCh37 human genome, and TRA and TRB reads were then extracted. For V and J assignment, an IMGT-derived reference of cassette sequences and CDR3 motifs that included pseudogenes was used. Reads were translated in three frames, and productive CDR3s were defined by a C…FGXG motif without stop codons. A clonotype was defined as a unique combination of a V-J cassette pair and a CDR3 amino acid sequence. Hamming distance filtering was applied to reads, with thresholds set by the sequence error rate of each sample in mapped regions. In-frame beta chains were kept once TCRdb had trimmed the public reads at Q25 with fastp and called clones with MiXCR. Identical CDR3 proteins give one entry, which carries the most common genes and DNA. Here the V and J calls rest on TCRdb's processing, not on the authors' analysis. This sample is represented by approximately 100,000 distinct CDR3 sequences; less than 30% of them were singletons. The ten largest clones represent under 45% of the sample.

What the study reported, not specific to this receptor: VJ-independent divergence between tissue and blood was below expectation in non-neoplastic patients but above expectation in all gliomas, especially low-grade gliomas. Very few CDR3 sequences were found to be shared between tissue and blood, and this scarcity was attributed to high CDR3 diversity and limited sampling. Group comparisons were based on small numbers of patients: three non-neoplastic, three low-grade glioma and about 8 glioblastoma patients.

The V gene is TRBV6-5 and the J gene is TRBJ2-5; the D gene cannot be named for sure. The source material was glioma tissue, nonneoplastic brain tissue, or PBMCs (not recorded which). This TCR was recovered from a human donor with low-grade glioma or glioblastoma, undergoing nonglioma brain surgery, or in good health (not recorded which). The DNA is as follows: TGTGCCAGCAGTTACTCGTGGGCTGGGAAGGAGACCCAGTACTTC. Translated, it reads CASSYSWAGKETQYF.